The present T cell receptor beta chain was sequenced within a study of regulatory T cells in long-lasting Graves disease. Stated time point: newly diagnosed GD, antithyroid drugs for less than 3 months. PBMC RNA was the source of the TCR library. With iRepertoire HTBI primers and Arm-PCR of CDR3 regions, TCR beta libraries were built. TCRdb re-derived calls from the multiplex PCR reads in MiXCR, one entry per CDR3 protein. The sample contains about 620,000 distinct CDR3 sequences, around 17% of which appear only once. V was shortened by 7 bases and J by 8 bases, with 17 bases between the two germline ends. The germline gives CDR1 MNHNS, CDR2 SASEGT. The CDR3 has 13 residues. This same sample was also part of a study on T cells in Graves' hyperthyroidism and ophthalmopathy.

The sample was peripheral blood mononuclear cells (PBMCs), taken at new diagnosis, from a patient treated with antithyroid drugs. The receptor was isolated from a woman in her 30s with Graves disease. This chain connects TRBV6-1 to TRBJ1-2; D gene uncertain. CDR3: CASISNEWGGYTF. DNA for the CDR3: TGTGCCAGCATCTCGAATGAGTGGGGAGGCTACACCTTC.